Below are 18 T cell receptor beta chains sequenced from a single sample in a study of blood T cell repertoires in COVID-19. TCRdb's copy holds only in-frame clones and misses some; the assay was immunoSEQ multiplex PCR. The data hold 250,000 or so clones, with about 80% observed a single time. What was sequenced was peripheral blood. These TCRs come from a woman of 80 years or more with acute or convalescent COVID-19.

The V gene is TRBV18, the J gene TRBJ2-1; 11 bases fit TRBD2. V was pared by 3 bases and J by 1 base, with 2 bases of the junction left unmatched. In germline, CDR1 is KGHSH, CDR2 LQKENI. The CDR3 runs to 16 residues. The CDR3 DNA is TGTGCCAGCTCACCGACTAGCGGGATTTCCTACAATGAGCAGTTCTTC. It specifies CASSPTSGISYNEQFF. Drawing the rest from reference TRBV18 and TRBJ2-1, the complete variable domain is NAGVMQNPRHLVRRRGQEARLRCSPMKGHSHVYWYRQLPEEGLKFMVYLQKENIIDESGMPKERFSAEFPKEGPSILRIQQVVRGDSAAYFCASSPTSGISYNEQFFGPGTRLTVL.

The CDR3 is CAWRDRGRYTF. The CDR3 DNA sequence: TGTGCCTGGCGGGACAGGGGGAGGTACACCTTC. The rearrangement links TRBV30 to TRBJ1-2; 11 bases line up with TRBD1. The CDR3 spans 11 residues. Germline trimming cut 5 bases from V and 11 bases from J; bases unmatched to any gene: 4. Germline CDR1 and CDR2: GTSNPN and SVGIG (reference sequence).

This clone has more than one count but fewer than ten. This CDR3 is also generated by other DNA sequences in the sample. V is TRBV12-3 or TRBV12-4 and J is TRBJ1-1; maybe TRBD1 (5 bases). Trimming shortened V by 6 bases and J by 4 bases, and 12 bases separated the two germline ends. The CDR3 has 13 amino acids. The CDR3: CASSLETGTEAFF. In DNA, the CDR3 is TGTGCCAGCAGCCTAGAAACAGGCACTGAAGCTTTCTTT.

In this sample, this clone turned up a few times. J is TRBJ2-7 and V is TRBV7-3; a possible D gene is TRBD1 (6 bases). The CDR3 loop spans 13 amino acids. V was trimmed by 5 bases and J by 2 bases, leaving 10 bases between them. Germline V gene data show CDR1 as SGHTA and CDR2 as FQGTGA. CDR3 amino acids: CASSTGYAYEQYF. DNA of the CDR3: TGTGCCAGCAGCACAGGGTATGCCTACGAGCAGTACTTC.

The chain couples TRBV5-4 to TRBJ2-3; 11 bases align to TRBD2. V dropped 0 bases and J dropped 3; count of bases not matched to a gene: 0. The CDR3 contains 15 residues. Per the germline V gene, CDR1 is SGHNT and CDR2 is YYREEE (reference sequence). CDR3 DNA sequence: TGTGCCAGCAGCTTGGGGACTAGCGGGACAGATACGCAGTATTTT. This sequence encodes CASSLGTSGTDTQYF.

The rearrangement joins TRBV7-2 to TRBJ2-5, with 12 bases fitting TRBD2. There are 16 residues in the CDR3. The junction had 8 bases not matched to a gene; V was cut back by 4 bases and J by 5 bases. The germline V gene has CDR1 SGHTA and CDR2 FQGNSA. CDR3 DNA sequence: TGTGCCAGCAGCTCACGGACTAGCGGGATTCCGGAGACCCAGTACTTC. Its translation: CASSSRTSGIPETQYF.

This chain links TRBV25-1 with TRBJ1-2; 10 positions match TRBD1. The CDR3 is 17 amino acids. After removal of 3 bases from V and 6 bases from J, the junction contained 13 bases not matched to a gene. CDR1 is MGHDK and CDR2 is SYGVNS in the germline V gene. CDR3 sequence (DNA): TGTGCCAGCAGTGATTTGACCGGGACAGGGGAATCGGATGGCTACACCTTC. Translated, it gives CASSDLTGTGESDGYTF.

This clone was counted between two and nine times. The chain uses TRBV14 and TRBJ1-1; TRBD1 matches at 8 bases. Trimming cost V 2 bases and J 4 bases; bases outside gene matches: 3. The CDR3 has 14 residues. CDR1 and CDR2 (germline): SGHDN, FVKESK. The CDR3 nucleotides are TGTGCCAGCAGCCAAAGGACAGGGACCACTGAAGCTTTCTTT. Protein product: CASSQRTGTTEAFF.

The rearrangement links TRBV5-6 to TRBJ1-4; TRBD1 aligns across 7 bases. This CDR3 comprises 16 residues. Germline lookup yields CDR1 SGHDT and CDR2 YYEEEE. V shed 2 bases, J shed 4 bases, and the junction held 8 bases outside the gene matches. The CDR3 loop is CASSLLPGQFNEKLFF. In nucleotides, the CDR3 is TGTGCCAGCAGCTTATTGCCGGGACAGTTTAATGAAAAACTGTTTTTT.

This chain joins TRBV15 and TRBJ1-1, with a tentative D call TRBD1 (5 bases). V lost 0 bases and J 5 bases, leaving 13 bases between the germline ends. In germline, CDR1 is LNHNV, CDR2 YYDKDF (reference sequence). The CDR3 length is 15 residues. The CDR3 DNA reads as TGTGCCACCAGCAGAGATCTCGGGGGTTGGACTGAAGCTTTCTTT. Protein: CATSRDLGGWTEAFF. The full variable domain, with the rest looked up from reference TRBV15 and TRBJ1-1, is DAMVIQNPRYQVTQFGKPVTLSCSQTLNHNVMYWYQQKSSQAPKLLFHYYDKDFNNEADTPDNFQSRRPNTSFCFLDIRSPGLGDTAMYLCATSRDLGGWTEAFFGQGTRLTVV.

The CDR3 spells CASSQAQLNTIYF. CDR3 DNA: TGTGCCAGCAGCCAAGCACAGCTGAACACCATATATTTT. The chain joins TRBV7-9 to TRBJ1-3; no reliable D call. The length of the CDR3 is 13 residues. CDR1 SEHNR and CDR2 FQNEAQ come from the germline V gene (reference sequence). Trimming removed 5 bases at V and 7 bases at J, with 12 bases between.

The CDR3 DNA reads as TGTGCCAGTATGACTCTCTACAATGAGCAGTTCTTC. This translates into CASMTLYNEQFF. V gene TRBV19 combines with J gene TRBJ2-1; D gene uncertain. Trimming shortened V by 7 bases and J by 3 bases, and 7 bases separated the two germline ends. This CDR3 is 12 amino acids long. Germline CDR1 and CDR2: LNHDA and SQIVND (reference sequence). The full variable domain, in which reference TRBV19 and TRBJ2-1 provide the parts outside the CDR3, is DGGITQSPKYLFRKEGQNVTLSCEQNLNHDAMYWYRQDPGQGLRLIYYSQIVNDFQKGDIAEGYSVSREKKESFPLTVTSAQKNPTAFYLCASMTLYNEQFFGPGTRLTVL.

J is TRBJ1-5 and V is TRBV19, with TRBD1 matching over 8 bases. J was trimmed by 1 base and V by 3 bases; bases with no gene match: 5. CDR3 length: 16 residues. Germline loops: CDR1 LNHDA, CDR2 SQIVND (reference sequence). CDR3 in DNA: TGTGCCAGTAGTATGGCAGGGGGCGGAAGCAATCAGCCCCAGCATTTT. Encoded protein: CASSMAGGGSNQPQHF.

The J gene is TRBJ1-6, the V gene TRBV6-2 or TRBV6-3; 8 bases fit TRBD1. CDR1 and CDR2 (germline): MNHEY, SVGEGT. This CDR3 is 17 amino acids long. After removal of 6 bases from V and 5 bases from J, the junction contained 12 bases not matched to a gene. The CDR3 region has the DNA TGTGCCAGCAGCCAAGGCCCCAGGGGGCCCGATAATTCACCCCTCCACTTT. Its protein is CASSQGPRGPDNSPLHF.

This clone was seen once. The chain combines TRBV6-2 or TRBV6-3 with TRBJ2-5; 8 nucleotides agree with TRBD1. J gave up 2 bases and V 1 base, and 3 bases lay outside the gene matches. Germline V gene lookup returns CDR1 MNHEY and CDR2 SVGEGT. This CDR3 has 15 residues. In DNA form, the CDR3 reads TGTGCCAGCAGTTACTTCGGGACAGGACAAGAGACCCAGTACTTC. As protein: CASSYFGTGQETQYF.

The chain joins TRBV12-3 or TRBV12-4 to TRBJ1-4; 7 bases match TRBD1. V dropped 5 bases and J dropped 13; count of bases not matched to a gene: 10. The CDR3 spans 13 residues. CDR3 sequence: CASSPQSTGRLFF. CDR3 sequence (DNA): TGTGCCAGCAGTCCTCAATCGACAGGGAGACTGTTTTTT.

The CDR3 DNA reads as TGTGCCAGCAGGCCCGGTGGTTTAGTCTCCGGGGAGCTGTTTTTT. It codes for CASRPGGLVSGELFF. The chain joins TRBV2 to TRBJ2-2; the D is unclear. CDR3 length: 15 amino acids. Germline V gene sequence: CDR1 SNHLY, CDR2 FYNNEI. Trimming stripped 6 bases from V and 6 bases from J, with 17 bases between. Combining the CDR3 with reference TRBV2 and TRBJ2-2 gives the whole variable domain EPEVTQTPSHQVTQMGQEVILRCVPISNHLYFYWYRQILGQKVEFLVSFYNNEISEKSEIFDDQFSVERPDGSNFTLKIRSTKLEDSAMYFCASRPGGLVSGELFFGEGSRLTVL.

V usage is TRBV7-6 and J usage is TRBJ2-3; 9 bases match TRBD2. J gave up 9 bases and V 5 bases, and 6 bases lay outside the gene matches. The CDR3 runs to 13 residues. CDR1 and CDR2 (germline): SGHVS, FNYEAQ. This CDR3 reads CASSPATSGTQYF. The CDR3 DNA reads as TGTGCCAGCAGCCCGGCGACTAGCGGAACGCAGTATTTT.